This T cell receptor beta chain is from a study of spatial heterogeneity in lung cancer. On the study more broadly: Among detected sequences, beta-chain ones consistently exceeded alpha-chain ones in number.

Noted time point: sample taken at primary tumor resection. Unsorted tumor, nontumor lung tissue or cryopreserved PBMC supplied the whole RNA. TCRdb called the 5' RACE reads again in MiXCR, with one record for every CDR3 protein. The sample yields thousands of distinct CDR3 sequences, roughly 2% seen once. This CDR3 region has 16 residues. Germline V gene data show CDR1 as SGHNT and CDR2 as YENEEA. V shed 0 bases and J 1 base; nucleotides not matched to a gene: 4. This clonotype was recorded at least ten times. The J gene is TRBJ2-3, the V gene TRBV11-3, with 7 bases fitting TRBD1. The sample consisted of normal lung tissue next to the tumor, taken at surgery. This TCR derives from a male donor with early-stage non-small cell lung cancer. The CDR3 DNA reads as TGTGCCAGCAGCTTAGAGGCCGGGACAGGCACAGATACGCAGTATTTT. Its protein product is CASSLEAGTGTDTQYF.